This TCR beta chain was profiled in a study of tumor T cells in aggressive B-cell lymphoma. Germline-derived CDR1 and CDR2 are SGHTA and FQGNSA. V was clipped by 3 bases and J by 0 bases, with 3 bases between them. The CDR3 runs 14 residues. The table came from immunoSEQ multiplex PCR; TCRdb's copy has only in-frame clones and leaves some out. There are about 1,600 clones in the sample; more than 80% occur only once, and about 8% lies in the top ten. The TCR was taken from an adult with diffuse large B cell lymphoma. The specimen was tumor tissue. The rearrangement links TRBV7-2 to TRBJ2-6; D remains unclear. CDR3 sequence: CASSFNSGANVLTF. CDR3 in DNA: TGTGCCAGCAGCTTTAACTCTGGGGCCAACGTCCTGACTTTC.